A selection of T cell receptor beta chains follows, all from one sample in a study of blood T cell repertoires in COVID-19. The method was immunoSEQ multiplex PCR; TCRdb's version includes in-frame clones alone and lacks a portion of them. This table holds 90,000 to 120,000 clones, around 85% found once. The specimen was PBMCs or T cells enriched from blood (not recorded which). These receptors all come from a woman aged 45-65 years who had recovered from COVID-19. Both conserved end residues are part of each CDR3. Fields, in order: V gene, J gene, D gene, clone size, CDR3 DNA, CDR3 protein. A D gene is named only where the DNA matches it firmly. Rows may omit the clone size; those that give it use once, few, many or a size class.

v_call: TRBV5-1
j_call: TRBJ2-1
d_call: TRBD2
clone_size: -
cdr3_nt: TGCGCCAGCAGCTTGGCCGGTAGCGGGTCCTACAATGAGCAGTTCTTC
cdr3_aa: CASSLAGSGSYNEQFF

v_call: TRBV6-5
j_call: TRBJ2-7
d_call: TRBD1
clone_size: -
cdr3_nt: TGTGCCAGCAGCGCCGGGACAGGGGGGACCTACGAGCAGTACTTC
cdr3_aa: CASSAGTGGTYEQYF

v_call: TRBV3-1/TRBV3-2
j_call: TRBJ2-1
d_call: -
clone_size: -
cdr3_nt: TGTGCCAGCAGCCAAGAAGATGCGGTGACTTACAATGAGCAGTTCTTC
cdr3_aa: CASSQEDAVTYNEQFF

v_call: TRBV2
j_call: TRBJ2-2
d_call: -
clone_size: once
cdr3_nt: TGTGCCAGCAGTGAACAGGGGACCCACACCGGGGAGCTGTTTTTT
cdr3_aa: CASSEQGTHTGELFF

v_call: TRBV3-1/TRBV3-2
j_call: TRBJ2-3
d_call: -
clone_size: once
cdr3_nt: TGTGCCAGCAGCCAATGGGCCACAGATACGCAGTATTTT
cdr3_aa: CASSQWATDTQYF

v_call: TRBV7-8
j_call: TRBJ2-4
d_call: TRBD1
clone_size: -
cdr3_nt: TGTGCCAGCAGCTCCCCCGGGACAGGGGAGGCCAAAAACATTCAGTACTTC
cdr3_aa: CASSSPGTGEAKNIQYF

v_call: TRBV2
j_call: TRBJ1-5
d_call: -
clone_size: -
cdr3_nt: TGTGCCAGCAAGGGAGGGCGGAAGCATTTT
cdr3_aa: CASKGGRKHF

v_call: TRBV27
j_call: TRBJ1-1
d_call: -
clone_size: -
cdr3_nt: TGTGCCAGCAGTTTAGGCAGTCTTGGCACTGAAGCTTTCTTT
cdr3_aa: CASSLGSLGTEAFF

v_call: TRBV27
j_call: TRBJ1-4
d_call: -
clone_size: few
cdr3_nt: TGTGCCAGCAGGGGCAGGGAAGATGAAAAACTGTTTTTT
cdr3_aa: CASRGREDEKLFF

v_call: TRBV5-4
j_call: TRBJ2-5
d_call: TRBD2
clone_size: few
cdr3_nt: TGTGCCAGCAGTCCCGGGACTAGCGGGGGCACGGAGACCCAGTACTTC
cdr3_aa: CASSPGTSGGTETQYF

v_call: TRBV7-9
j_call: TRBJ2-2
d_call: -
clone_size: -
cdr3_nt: TGTGCCAGCAGCGCGAGACAGACCACCGGGGAGCTGTTTTTT
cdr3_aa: CASSARQTTGELFF

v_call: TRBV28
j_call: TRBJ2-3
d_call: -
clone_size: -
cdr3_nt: TGTGCCAGCAGTTTCATGGAGGGGCGGGCCGAAGGAGATACGCAGTATTTT
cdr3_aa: CASSFMEGRAEGDTQYF